Sequencing of this T cell receptor beta chain was carried out in a study of vaccination effects on CD4 cells after COVID-19. Losses at the gene ends were 6 bases for V and 6 bases for J; bases not matched to a gene: 3. Germline CDR1 reads MNHNY; CDR2 reads SVGAGI (reference sequence). The CDR3 is made up of 13 amino acids. Assay: immunoSEQ multiplex PCR; the TCRdb copy retains only in-frame clones and omits some. The sample has around 50,000 clones, over 50% seen once. Cells that had been cultured for about 10 days were the source of isolated CD4+ T cells. As to this clone: Its antigen is not identified.

Study-level results: Common cold coronaviruses were cross-recognized by only 1 of 255 vaccine-induced clones in healthy vaccinees.

This clonotype originated in a human donor who received a COVID-19 vaccine. This specimen was CD4+ T cells from PBMCs cultured without peptide, taken before COVID-19 vaccination. The gene calls are TRBV6-6 and TRBJ1-4, with TRBD1 matching over 8 bases. CDR3: CASRDRVDEKLFF. Written as DNA, the CDR3 is TGTGCCAGCAGGGACAGGGTTGATGAAAAACTGTTTTTT.